Each of the 22 T cell receptor beta chains below was sequenced from the same sample in a study of regulatory T cells in long-lasting Graves disease (dated by TCRdb to the early 2020s). Libraries came from multiplex PCR. The sample was run on an Illumina HiSeq 4000. CDR3 regions were amplified by Arm-PCR with iRepertoire HTBI primers to construct TCR beta libraries. Through fastp at Q25 and MiXCR, TCRdb rebuilt clones from the public reads, retaining in-frame beta chains. Entries that share a CDR3 protein sequence are merged under the most common genes and DNA. The sample table holds 550,000 to 650,000 distinct CDR3 sequences, of which more than 15% were seen once. Of the sample, more than 10% is held by the ten largest clones. The intended sense of this specimen's time point label: newly diagnosed GD, antithyroid drugs for less than 3 months. RNA was extracted from PBMCs in TRIzol for both TCR sequencing and RNA sequencing.

These data also featured in a second study, about T cells in Graves' hyperthyroidism and ophthalmopathy.

The starting material was peripheral blood mononuclear cells (PBMCs), obtained at new diagnosis, from a patient treated with antithyroid drugs. These receptors all stem from a man aged 18-30 years with Graves disease. Donor details come from another sample of the same person, matched by shared clones.

Ten or more counts support this clonotype. V and J are TRBV20-1 and TRBJ2-7, with TRBD1 identical over 11 bases. With 5 bases clipped from V and 7 bases from J, the junction kept 7 bases outside the gene matches. Looked up from germline, CDR1 is DFQATT and CDR2 is SNEGSKA (reference sequence). CDR3 length equals 13 residues. CDR3 sequence reads: CSAPGQGAGEQYF. The CDR3 bases are TGCAGTGCTCCCGGACAGGGGGCGGGTGAGCAGTACTTC.

This clonotype has at least ten counts. The CDR3, as DNA: TGTGCCAGCAGCTTAGTTCTCCGCGACGAGCAGTACTTC. This gives the protein CASSLVLRDEQYF. The J gene is TRBJ2-7, the V gene TRBV7-2; D is uncertain. CDR1 and CDR2 from the germline V gene are SGHTA and FQGNSA. V shed 1 base and J shed 5 bases, with 9 bases lying between them. The CDR3 has 13 residues.

CDR3 amino acids: CASSDQGVGLAKNIQYF. DNA for the CDR3: TGTGCCAGCAGTGACCAGGGAGTCGGCTTAGCCAAAAACATTCAGTACTTC. V gene TRBV6-2 or TRBV6-3 combines with J gene TRBJ2-4; D tentatively reads TRBD1 or TRBD2 (5 bases each). The V end lost 5 bases, the J end lost 0 bases, and 17 bases lay between the germline ends. This CDR3 has 17 residues. Germline CDR1 and CDR2: MNHEY and SVGEGT.

This chain connects TRBV14 to TRBJ2-2; 9 bases match TRBD2. Germline loops: CDR1 SGHDN, CDR2 FVKESK. The CDR3 runs 20 residues. J gave up 0 bases and V 4 bases, and 15 bases lay outside the gene matches. The CDR3 nucleotides read TGTGCCAGCAGCCGACTCGGCGGGAGGGCCGGTAACGCGAACACCGGGGAGCTGTTTTTT. Its protein is CASSRLGGRAGNANTGELFF.

The chain has TRBV30 and TRBJ2-7, with TRBD1 as a possible D gene (5 bases). V was cut by 2 bases and J by 4 bases, with 27 bases left in between. Germline lookup yields CDR1 GTSNPN and CDR2 SVGIG (reference sequence). The CDR3 length is 18 residues. The CDR3 nucleotides are TGTGCCTGGAGTAGGGGTCTCGGTACACCGAGTGTAAGGTACGAGCAGTACTTC. Translating gives CAWSRGLGTPSVRYEQYF.

At least ten counts were recorded for this clonotype. The CDR3 nucleotides read TGTGCCAGCAGTTTAAAGGGATTAGGGGTGAACACTGAAGCTTTCTTT. Protein product: CASSLKGLGVNTEAFF. The chain joins TRBV27 to TRBJ1-1; possibly TRBD1 for D (5 bases). This CDR3 contains 16 residues. CDR1 and CDR2 from the germline V gene are MNHEY and SMNVEV (reference sequence). V lost 2 bases and J lost 0, with 13 bases in between.

V usage is TRBV20-1 and J usage is TRBJ2-5, with TRBD2 identical over 9 bases. Germline CDR1 and CDR2: DFQATT and SNEGSKA (reference sequence). Trimming cost V 5 bases and J 5 bases; bases outside gene matches: 9. The CDR3 has 14 amino acids. This CDR3 is CSAALLAGKETQYF. CDR3 nucleotide sequence: TGCAGTGCTGCCCTCCTAGCGGGAAAGGAGACCCAGTACTTC.

About this clonotype itself: A much larger clone differs from this one at a single base, so this may be a read error. This chain uses TRBV2 with TRBJ2-3, with 13 bases lining up with TRBD2. Germline CDR1 SNHLY, CDR2 FYNNEI. The CDR3 is made up of 15 amino acids. CDR3 sequence reads: CASSGEGLAGSTRYF. The CDR3 DNA sequence: TGTGCCAGCAGTGGTGAGGGACTAGCGGGGAGTACGCGGTATTTT.

This chain links TRBV7-2 with TRBJ1-5, with 8 positions matching TRBD1. Germline values: CDR1 SGHTA, CDR2 FQGNSA. V gave up 2 bases and J gave up 2 bases; unmatched junction bases: 5. This CDR3 is 16 amino acids long. This chain's CDR3 is CASSLNRTGRNQPQHF. In DNA form, the CDR3 reads TGTGCCAGCAGCTTAAATCGGACAGGGCGCAATCAGCCCCAGCATTTT.

The chain links TRBV9 to TRBJ2-7; 8 bases fit TRBD1. Trimming took 1 base from V and 1 from J; bases not matched to a gene: 1. The CDR3 has 14 amino acids. CDR1 and CDR2 (germline): SGDLS, YYNGEE. The chain's CDR3 is CASSVRDRSYEQYF. As DNA, the CDR3 is TGTGCCAGCAGCGTACGGGACAGGTCCTACGAGCAGTACTTC.

There are many counts of this clonotype. The genes are TRBV3-1 and TRBJ1-1, with D hard to call. V dropped 4 bases and J dropped 3 bases, with 12 bases sitting between them. The CDR3 runs 14 residues. CDR1 and CDR2 from the germline V gene are LGHDT and YNNKEL (reference sequence). CDR3 sequence reads: CASSLLSGYTEAFF. The CDR3 nucleotides are TGTGCCAGCAGCCTTCTCAGTGGATACACTGAAGCTTTCTTT.

This clonotype has a count of ten or more. The chain joins TRBV20-1 to TRBJ2-7; 7 bases fit TRBD1. From germline, CDR1 is DFQATT and CDR2 SNEGSKA (reference sequence). The CDR3 has 13 amino acids. Losses at the gene ends were 5 bases for V and 8 bases for J; bases not matched to a gene: 12. The CDR3 bases are TGCAGTGCTTCGGTCCCAGGGGGTACGAAGCAGTACTTC. As protein: CSASVPGGTKQYF.

This clonotype was counted only a few times. The genes are TRBV3-1 and TRBJ2-6; D may be TRBD1 or TRBD2 (5 bases each). The V end was cut by 6 bases, the J end by 2 bases, with 20 bases between. This CDR3 has 18 residues. Per the germline V gene, CDR1 is LGHDT and CDR2 is YNNKEL (reference sequence). This chain's CDR3 is CASRRGWGPDAGANVLTF. CDR3 nucleotide sequence: TGTGCCAGCAGAAGGGGCTGGGGACCCGACGCTGGGGCCAACGTCCTGACTTTC.

Only a few counts were recorded for this clonotype. V and J are TRBV20-1 and TRBJ1-3; D possibly corresponds to TRBD1 (6 bases). Germline V gene data show CDR1 as DFQATT and CDR2 as SNEGSKA (reference sequence). The germline V and J ends were trimmed by 1 base and 0 bases, with 10 bases remaining between them. This CDR3 comprises 15 residues. The CDR3 loop is CSARGTATSGNTIYF. CDR3 bases: TGCAGTGCTAGAGGGACAGCCACCTCTGGAAACACCATATATTTT.

The sample holds many counts of this clonotype. The J gene is TRBJ2-7, the V gene TRBV11-2, with D perhaps TRBD1 (5 bases). The CDR3 covers 14 residues. The germline V and J ends were trimmed by 1 base and 4 bases, with 11 bases remaining between them. From germline, CDR1 is SGHAT and CDR2 FQNNGV. CDR3 residues: CASSLGGRFYEQYF. The CDR3, as DNA: TGTGCCAGCAGCTTAGGGGGCCGCTTTTACGAGCAGTACTTC. The full variable domain, rest sourced from reference TRBV11-2 and TRBJ2-7, is EAGVAQSPRYKIIEKRQSVAFWCNPISGHATLYWYQQILGQGPKLLIQFQNNGVVDDSQLPKDRFSAERLKGVDSTLKIQPAKLEDSAVYLCASSLGGRFYEQYFGPGTRLTVT.

For this clonotype: A much larger clone lies a single base off, so this may be a read error. The chain employs TRBV11-2 and TRBJ2-5; 15 positions agree with TRBD2. This CDR3 has 15 residues. From germline, CDR1 is SGHAT and CDR2 FQNNGV. The CDR3 sequence is CAGRSGLAGGETQYF. The CDR3 DNA sequence: TGTGCCGGCAGGTCGGGACTAGCGGGAGGAGAGACCCAGTACTTC.

This clonotype is a singleton in its sample. The J gene is TRBJ2-1, the V gene TRBV6-2 or TRBV6-3, with D possibly being TRBD1 or TRBD2 (5 bases each). CDR1 MNHEY and CDR2 SVGEGT come from the germline V gene. The V and J ends lost 5 bases and 6 bases respectively, with 23 bases between them. The CDR3 has 17 residues. The CDR3 here is CASSGSGLAGILNEQFF. CDR3 bases: TGTGCCAGCAGTGGATCGGGGCTAGCCGGTATCCTCAATGAGCAGTTCTTC.

The chain is built from TRBV29-1 and TRBJ2-7, with TRBD2 as a possible D gene (5 bases). The V end was cut by 5 bases, the J end by 7 bases, with 15 bases between. This CDR3 contains 12 residues. Germline lookup yields CDR1 SQVTM and CDR2 ANQGSEA. The CDR3 region has the DNA TGCAGCGTTCAGACTAAAAAGGGAGAGCAGTACTTC. Amino acid sequence: CSVQTKKGEQYF.

This rearrangement joins TRBV9 to TRBJ2-7; TRBD1 aligns across 10 bases. In germline, CDR1 is SGDLS, CDR2 YYNGEE. The CDR3 consists of 16 residues. J lost 4 bases, V lost 4 bases, and 11 bases had no gene match. CDR3 sequence (DNA): TGTGCCAGCAGCCCCCCCCCGGGACAGGGGTCGTACGAGCAGTACTTC. Encoded protein: CASSPPPGQGSYEQYF.

The chain employs TRBV30 and TRBJ1-6; tentatively, D is TRBD1 (6 bases). Trimming took off 4 bases at V and 2 bases at J, with 9 bases between the two ends. This CDR3 spans 14 amino acids. Per the germline V gene, CDR1 is GTSNPN and CDR2 is SVGIG (reference sequence). The CDR3 DNA sequence: TGTGCCTGGATTTCAGGGGCCTATAATTCACCCCTCCACTTT. Its translation is CAWISGAYNSPLHF.

At least ten counts were recorded for this clonotype. The rearrangement links TRBV20-1 to TRBJ2-3; D is undetermined. Germline CDR1 DFQATT, CDR2 SNEGSKA (reference sequence). The CDR3 is 12 amino acids. Trimming took 2 bases from V and 6 from J, leaving 9 bases between them. The CDR3 nucleotides read TGCAGTGCTAGAACGAACGGGGATACGCAGTATTTT. Its protein product is CSARTNGDTQYF.

This clonotype was picked up many times. The V call is TRBV20-1, the J call TRBJ2-1; 13 nucleotides match TRBD2. The V gene end was trimmed by 3 bases and the J gene end by 8 bases; junction bases not matched to a gene: 4. Germline V gives CDR1 DFQATT, CDR2 SNEGSKA (reference sequence). The length of the CDR3 is 14 residues. The CDR3 sequence: CSASELAGGYEQFF. The DNA for the CDR3 is TGCAGTGCTAGTGAACTAGCGGGAGGGTATGAGCAGTTCTTC.